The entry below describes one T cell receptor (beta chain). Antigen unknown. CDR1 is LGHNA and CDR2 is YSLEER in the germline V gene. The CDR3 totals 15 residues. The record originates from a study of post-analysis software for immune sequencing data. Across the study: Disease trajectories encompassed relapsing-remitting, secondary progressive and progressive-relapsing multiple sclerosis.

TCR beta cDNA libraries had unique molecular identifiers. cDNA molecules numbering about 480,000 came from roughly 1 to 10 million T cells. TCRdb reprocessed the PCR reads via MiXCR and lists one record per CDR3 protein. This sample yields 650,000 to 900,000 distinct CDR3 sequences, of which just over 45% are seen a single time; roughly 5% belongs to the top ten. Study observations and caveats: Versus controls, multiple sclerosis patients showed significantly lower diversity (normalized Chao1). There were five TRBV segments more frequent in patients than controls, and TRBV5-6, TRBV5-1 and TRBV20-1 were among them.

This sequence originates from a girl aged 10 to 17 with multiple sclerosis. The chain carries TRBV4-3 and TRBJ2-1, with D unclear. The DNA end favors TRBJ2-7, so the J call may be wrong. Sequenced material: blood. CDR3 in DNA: TGCGCCAGCAGCCAAGACAAGAGCTCCTACAATGAGCAGTACTTC. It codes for CASSQDKSSYNEQYF.